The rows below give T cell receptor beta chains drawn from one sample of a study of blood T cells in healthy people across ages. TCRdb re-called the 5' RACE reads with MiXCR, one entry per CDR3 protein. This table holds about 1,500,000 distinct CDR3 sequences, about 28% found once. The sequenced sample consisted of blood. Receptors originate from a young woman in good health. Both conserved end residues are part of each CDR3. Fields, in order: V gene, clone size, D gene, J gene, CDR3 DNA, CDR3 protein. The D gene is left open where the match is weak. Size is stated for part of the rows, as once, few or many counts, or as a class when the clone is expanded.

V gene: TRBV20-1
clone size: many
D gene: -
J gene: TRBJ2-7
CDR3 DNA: TGCAGTGCTAGAGCGGCGGGTGAGGCCTACGAGCAGTACTTC
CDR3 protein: CSARAAGEAYEQYF

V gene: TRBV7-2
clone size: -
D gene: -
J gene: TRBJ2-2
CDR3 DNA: TGTGCCAACGCGCAGGAGATGGCTGGACTCACCGGGGAGCTGTTTTTT
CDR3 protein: CANAQEMAGLTGELFF

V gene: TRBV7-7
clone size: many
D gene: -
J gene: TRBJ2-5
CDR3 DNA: TGTGCCAGCAGCTCCTCGGGACACCAGCAAGAGACCCAGTACTTC
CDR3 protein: CASSSSGHQQETQYF

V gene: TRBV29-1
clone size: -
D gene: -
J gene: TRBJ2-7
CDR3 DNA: TGCAGCGTTGAATTTGACGGCCCCTTTACCTATTCCGAGCAGTACTTC
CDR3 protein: CSVEFDGPFTYSEQYF

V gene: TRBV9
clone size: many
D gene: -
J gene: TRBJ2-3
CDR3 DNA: TGTGCCAGCAGTGTGGGTGCAGATACGCAGTATTTT
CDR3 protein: CASSVGADTQYF

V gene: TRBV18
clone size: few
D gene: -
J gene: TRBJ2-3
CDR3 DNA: TGTGCCAGCAGCCCCGGGATCAGCACAGATACGCAGTATTTT
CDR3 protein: CASSPGISTDTQYF

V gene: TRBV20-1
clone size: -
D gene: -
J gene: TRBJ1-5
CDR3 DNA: TGCAGTGCTAGAGATCAAGTGGCCTTTGGACAGCCCCAGCATTTT
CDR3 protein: CSARDQVAFGQPQHF

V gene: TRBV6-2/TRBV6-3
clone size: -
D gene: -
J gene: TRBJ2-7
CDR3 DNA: TGTGCCAGCAGTTACCCGAGCAATGAGCAGTACTTC
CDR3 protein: CASSYPSNEQYF

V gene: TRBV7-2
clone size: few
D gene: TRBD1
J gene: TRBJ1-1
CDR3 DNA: TGTGCCAGCAGCCCCTCCCGACAGGGGAACACTGAAGCTTTCTTT
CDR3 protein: CASSPSRQGNTEAFF

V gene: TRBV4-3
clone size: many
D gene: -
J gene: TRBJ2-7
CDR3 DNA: TGCGCCAGCAGCCAAGATAGTGGAGGTGTTGGCGAGCAGTACTTC
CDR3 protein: CASSQDSGGVGEQYF

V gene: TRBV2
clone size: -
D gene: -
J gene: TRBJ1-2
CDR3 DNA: TGTGCCAGTAGTGATGGGACCCGGGAAGGCTACACCTTC
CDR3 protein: CASSDGTREGYTF

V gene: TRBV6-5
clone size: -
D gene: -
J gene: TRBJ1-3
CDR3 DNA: TGTGCCAGCAGCCGGGGCGGCTCTGGAAACACCATATATTTT
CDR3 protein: CASSRGGSGNTIYF

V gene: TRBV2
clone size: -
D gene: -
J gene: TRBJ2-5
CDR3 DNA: TGTGCCAGCAGCGCGGGATTGAGAGAGACCCAGTACTTC
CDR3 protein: CASSAGLRETQYF

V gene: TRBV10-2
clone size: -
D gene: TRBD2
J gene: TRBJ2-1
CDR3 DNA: TGCGCCAGCAGTGAGCCCAGCGGGGGGACCATAGATGAGCAGTTCTTC
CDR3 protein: CASSEPSGGTIDEQFF

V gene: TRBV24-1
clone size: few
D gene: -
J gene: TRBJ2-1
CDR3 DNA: TGTGCCACCAGTGAAGGTCTGGATGAGCAGTTCTTC
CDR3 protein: CATSEGLDEQFF

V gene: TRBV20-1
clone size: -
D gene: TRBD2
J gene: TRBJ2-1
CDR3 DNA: TGCAGTGCTAGAGAGAGCGGGACGCGTCGAGATGAGCAGTTCTTC
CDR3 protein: CSARESGTRRDEQFF

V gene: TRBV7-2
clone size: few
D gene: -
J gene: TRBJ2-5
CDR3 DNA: TGTGCCAGCAGCCCCCAAGGGGGGCACAGGGGGACCCAGTACTTC
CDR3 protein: CASSPQGGHRGTQYF

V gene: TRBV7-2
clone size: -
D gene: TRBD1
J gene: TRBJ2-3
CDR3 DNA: TGTGCCAGCAGCTTAGGGCTACCTACACCACAGGGGACGCAGTATTTT
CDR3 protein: CASSLGLPTPQGTQYF

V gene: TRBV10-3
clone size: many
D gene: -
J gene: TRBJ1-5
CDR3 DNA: TGTGCCATCAGTGACTCGGGGAATCAGCCCCAGCATTTT
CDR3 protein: CAISDSGNQPQHF

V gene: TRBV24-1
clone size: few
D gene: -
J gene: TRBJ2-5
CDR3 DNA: TGTGCCACCAGTGCCCCTCCTTTCGAGACCCAGTACTTC
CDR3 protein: CATSAPPFETQYF

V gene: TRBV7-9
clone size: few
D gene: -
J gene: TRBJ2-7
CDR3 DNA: TGTGCCAGCAGCTACGGGGTGAGCTCCTACGAGCAGTACTTC
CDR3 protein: CASSYGVSSYEQYF

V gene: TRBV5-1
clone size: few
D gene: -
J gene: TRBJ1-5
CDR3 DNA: TGCGCCAGCCATAACGGGAATAGCAATCAGCCCCAGCATTTT
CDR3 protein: CASHNGNSNQPQHF

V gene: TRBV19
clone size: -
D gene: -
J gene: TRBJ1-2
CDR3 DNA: TGTGCCAGCCACGCACAGGGAGGCTATGGCTACACCTTC
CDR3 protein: CASHAQGGYGYTF

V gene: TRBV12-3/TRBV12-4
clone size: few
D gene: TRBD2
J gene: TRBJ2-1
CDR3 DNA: TGTGCCAGCAGCGACCCTAGCGGGGGGTCCTACAATGAGCAGTTCTTC
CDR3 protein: CASSDPSGGSYNEQFF

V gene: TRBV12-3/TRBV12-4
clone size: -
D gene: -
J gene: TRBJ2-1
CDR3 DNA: TGTGCCAGCAGTTCCCGGGACTCGGGCTCCTACAATGAGCAGTTCTTC
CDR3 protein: CASSSRDSGSYNEQFF

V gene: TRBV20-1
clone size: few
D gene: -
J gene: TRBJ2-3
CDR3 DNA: TGCACCGTAATCGATGATACGCAGTATTTT
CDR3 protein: CTVIDDTQYF

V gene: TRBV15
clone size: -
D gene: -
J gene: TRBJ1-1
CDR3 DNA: TGTGCCACCAGCGGGGCGGGGGGCACTGAAGCTTTCTTT
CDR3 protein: CATSGAGGTEAFF

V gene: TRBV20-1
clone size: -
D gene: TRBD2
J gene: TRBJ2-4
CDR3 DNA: TGCAGTGCTAGAGGGACTAGCGGGGGGAGTGAGCAGTACTTC
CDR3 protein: CSARGTSGGSEQYF

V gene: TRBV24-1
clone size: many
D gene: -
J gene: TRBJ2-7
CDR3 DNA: TGTGCCACCAGTGGCCCCTCGTACGAGCAGTACTTC
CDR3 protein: CATSGPSYEQYF

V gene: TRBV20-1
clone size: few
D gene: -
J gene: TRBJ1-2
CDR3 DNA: TGCAGTGCTATAGCTGGGGGGGCTGATGGCTACACCTTC
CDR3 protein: CSAIAGGADGYTF

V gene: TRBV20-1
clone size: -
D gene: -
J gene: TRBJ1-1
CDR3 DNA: TGCAGTGCTAGAGTTGCCGGCCCGATCACTGAAGCTTTCTTT
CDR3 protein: CSARVAGPITEAFF

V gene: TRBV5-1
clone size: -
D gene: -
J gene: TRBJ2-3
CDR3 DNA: TGCGCCAGCAGCTTGGAGTGGTCCCCCACAGATACGCAGTATTTT
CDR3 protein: CASSLEWSPTDTQYF

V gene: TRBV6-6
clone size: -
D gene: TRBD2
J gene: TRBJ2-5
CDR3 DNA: TGCGCCAACACAGCGGGGGGGGAGACCCAGTACTTC
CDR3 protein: CANTAGGETQYF

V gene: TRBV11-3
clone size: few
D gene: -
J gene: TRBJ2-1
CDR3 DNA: TGTGCCAGCAGCTTAAATCCCGGAAATGAGCAGTTCTTC
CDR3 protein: CASSLNPGNEQFF

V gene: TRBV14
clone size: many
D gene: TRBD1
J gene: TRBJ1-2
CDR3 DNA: TGTGCCAGCAGCCAATGGGACAGGGGAGGCTACACCTTC
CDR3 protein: CASSQWDRGGYTF

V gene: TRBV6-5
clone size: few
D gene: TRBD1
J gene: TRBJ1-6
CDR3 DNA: TGTGCCAGCAGTTTTCAGGGGGACCGAAATTCACCCCTCCACTTT
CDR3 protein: CASSFQGDRNSPLHF

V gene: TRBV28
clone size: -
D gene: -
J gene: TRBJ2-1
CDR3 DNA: TGTGCCATCTCAACTATAGGAGGGGGGGAGAGCTCCTACAATGAGCAGTTCTTC
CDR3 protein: CAISTIGGGESSYNEQFF

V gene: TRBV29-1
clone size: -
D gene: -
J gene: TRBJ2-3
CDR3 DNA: TGCAGCGTGGCCGGGGGAGCCTCTCTCTCCGATACGCAGTATTTT
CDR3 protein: CSVAGGASLSDTQYF

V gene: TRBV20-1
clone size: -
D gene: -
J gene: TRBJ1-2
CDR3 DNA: TGCATTGCTAGAGATGGTACAAGGGGTGGCTACACCTTC
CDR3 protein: CIARDGTRGGYTF

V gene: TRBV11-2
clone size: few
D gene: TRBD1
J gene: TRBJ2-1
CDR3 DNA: TGTGCCAGCTTAGGGACAGGGTTATTCTCCTACAATGAGCAGTTCTTC
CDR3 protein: CASLGTGLFSYNEQFF

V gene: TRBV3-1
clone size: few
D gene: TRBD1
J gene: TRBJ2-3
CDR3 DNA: TGTGTCAGCAGCCTGGGACAGGGGAACACAGATACGCAGTATTTT
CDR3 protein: CVSSLGQGNTDTQYF

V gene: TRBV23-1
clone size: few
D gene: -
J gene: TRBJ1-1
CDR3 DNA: TGCGCCAGCAGTCAATCACCGTTTGAAAATGACAGCCCGTTCTACACTGAAGCTTTCTTT
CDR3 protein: CASSQSPFENDSPFYTEAFF

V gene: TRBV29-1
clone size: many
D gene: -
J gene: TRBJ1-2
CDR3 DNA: TGCAGCGTCTCGAGGGGGGCTAACTATGGCTACACCTTC
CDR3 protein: CSVSRGANYGYTF

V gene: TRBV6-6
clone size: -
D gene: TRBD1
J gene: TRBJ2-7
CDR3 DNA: TGTGCCAGCAGGGGGGGACAGGGTGCTTACGAGCAGTACTTC
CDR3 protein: CASRGGQGAYEQYF

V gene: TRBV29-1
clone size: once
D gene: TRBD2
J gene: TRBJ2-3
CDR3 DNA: TGCAGTGGGGGGGACGGCACAGATACGCAGTATTTT
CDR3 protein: CSGGDGTDTQYF

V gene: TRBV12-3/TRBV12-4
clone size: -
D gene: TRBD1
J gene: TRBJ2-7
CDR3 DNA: TGTGCCAGCAGCACATGCAGGGGGCAGCACGAGCAGTACTTC
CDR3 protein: CASSTCRGQHEQYF

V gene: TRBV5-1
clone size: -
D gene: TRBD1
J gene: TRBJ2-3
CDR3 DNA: TGCGCCAGCAGCCGATCAACCGGACAGGGGGGCCCAGATACGCAGTATTTT
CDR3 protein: CASSRSTGQGGPDTQYF

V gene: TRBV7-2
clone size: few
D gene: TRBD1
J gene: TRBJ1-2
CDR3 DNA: TGTGCCAGCAGTACCACAGGGGGCGCGGGCGGCTACACCTTC
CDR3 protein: CASSTTGGAGGYTF

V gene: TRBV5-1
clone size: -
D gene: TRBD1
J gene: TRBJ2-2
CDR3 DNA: TGCGCCAGCCAGGGACAGTCGAACACCGGGGAGCTGTTTTTT
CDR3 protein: CASQGQSNTGELFF

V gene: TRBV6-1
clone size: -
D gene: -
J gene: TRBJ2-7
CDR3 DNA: TGTGCCAGCCGAAGGGAGGGGGCGTTGGTGGAGCAGTACTTC
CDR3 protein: CASRREGALVEQYF

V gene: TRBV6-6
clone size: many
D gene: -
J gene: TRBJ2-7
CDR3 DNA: TGTGCCAGCAGTCCACTACAGGGGACTGGGCTGGAGCAGTACTTC
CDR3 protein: CASSPLQGTGLEQYF

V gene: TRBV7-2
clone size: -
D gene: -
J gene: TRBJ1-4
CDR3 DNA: TGTGCCAGCAGCCCCGCCGGGGCTGAAAAACTGTTTTTT
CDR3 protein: CASSPAGAEKLFF

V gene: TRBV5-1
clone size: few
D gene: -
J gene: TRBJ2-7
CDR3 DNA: TGCGCCAGCAGCGTGCCCCGGGACAAGACCTACGAGCAGTACTTC
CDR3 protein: CASSVPRDKTYEQYF

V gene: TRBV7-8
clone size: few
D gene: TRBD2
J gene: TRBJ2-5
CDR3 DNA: TGTGCCAGCAGCTTAGGTCTAGCGGGACTGTCAGAGACCCAGTACTTC
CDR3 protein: CASSLGLAGLSETQYF